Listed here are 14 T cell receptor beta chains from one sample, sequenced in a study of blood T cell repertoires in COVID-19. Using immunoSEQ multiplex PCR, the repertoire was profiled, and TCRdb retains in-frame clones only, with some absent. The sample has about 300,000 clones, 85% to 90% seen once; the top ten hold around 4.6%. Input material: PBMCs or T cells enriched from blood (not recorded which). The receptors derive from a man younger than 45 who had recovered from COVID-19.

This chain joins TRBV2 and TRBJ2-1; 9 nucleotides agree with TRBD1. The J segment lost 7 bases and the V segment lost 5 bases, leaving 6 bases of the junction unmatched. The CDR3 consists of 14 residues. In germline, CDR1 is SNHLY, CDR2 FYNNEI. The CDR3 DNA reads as TGTGCCAGCAGTCCACAGGGGGCGAGTAATGAGCAGTTCTTC. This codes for CASSPQGASNEQFF.

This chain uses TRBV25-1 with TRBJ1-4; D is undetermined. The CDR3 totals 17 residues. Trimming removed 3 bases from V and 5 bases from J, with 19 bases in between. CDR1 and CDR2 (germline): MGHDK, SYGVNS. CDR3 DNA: TGTGCCAGCAGTGACCAACCCCGGCGGGTCCGGAATGAAAAACTGTTTTTT. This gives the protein CASSDQPRRVRNEKLFF.

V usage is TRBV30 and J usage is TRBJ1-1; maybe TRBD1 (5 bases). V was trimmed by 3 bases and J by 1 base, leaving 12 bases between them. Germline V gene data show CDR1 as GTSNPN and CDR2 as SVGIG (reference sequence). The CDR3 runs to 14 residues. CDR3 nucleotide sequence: TGTGCCTGGAGATTGGGGCCCGGGAACACTGAAGCTTTCTTT. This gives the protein CAWRLGPGNTEAFF.

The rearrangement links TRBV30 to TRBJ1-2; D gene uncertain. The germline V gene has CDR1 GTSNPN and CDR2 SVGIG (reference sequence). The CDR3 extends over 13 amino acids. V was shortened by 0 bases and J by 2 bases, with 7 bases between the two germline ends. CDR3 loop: CAWSVEQNYGYTF. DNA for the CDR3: TGTGCCTGGAGTGTAGAACAGAACTATGGCTACACCTTC.

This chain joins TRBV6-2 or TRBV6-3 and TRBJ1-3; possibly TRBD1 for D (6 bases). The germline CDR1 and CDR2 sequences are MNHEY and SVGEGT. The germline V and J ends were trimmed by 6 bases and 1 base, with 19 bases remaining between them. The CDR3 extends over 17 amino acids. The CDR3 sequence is CASSPGTWGLSGNTIYF. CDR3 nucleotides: TGTGCCAGCAGCCCCGGGACATGGGGCCTTTCTGGAAACACCATATATTTT.

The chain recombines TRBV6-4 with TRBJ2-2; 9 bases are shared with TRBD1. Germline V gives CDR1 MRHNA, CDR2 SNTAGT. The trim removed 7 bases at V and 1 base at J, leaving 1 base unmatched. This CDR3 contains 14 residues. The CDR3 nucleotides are TGTGCCAGCAAGGGACAGGGGAACACCGGGGAGCTGTTTTTT. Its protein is CASKGQGNTGELFF.

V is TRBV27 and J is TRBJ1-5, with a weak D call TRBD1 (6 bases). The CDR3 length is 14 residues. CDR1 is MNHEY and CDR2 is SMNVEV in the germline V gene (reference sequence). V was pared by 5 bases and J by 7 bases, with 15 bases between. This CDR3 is CASSVQGTGQPQHF. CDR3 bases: TGTGCCAGCAGTGTACAGGGAACGGGCCAGCCCCAGCATTTT.

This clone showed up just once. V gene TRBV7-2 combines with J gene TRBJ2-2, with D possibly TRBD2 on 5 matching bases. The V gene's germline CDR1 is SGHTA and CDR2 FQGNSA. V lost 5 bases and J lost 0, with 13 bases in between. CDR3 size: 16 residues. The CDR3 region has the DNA TGTGCCAGCAGCCCCCCGAGACTATCGAACACCGGGGAGCTGTTTTTT. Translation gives CASSPPRLSNTGELFF.

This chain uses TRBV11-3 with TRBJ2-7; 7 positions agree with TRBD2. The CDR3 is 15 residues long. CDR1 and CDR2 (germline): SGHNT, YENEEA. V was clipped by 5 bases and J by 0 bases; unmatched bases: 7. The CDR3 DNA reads TGTGCCAGCAGCGACGAGGGAGGGCTCTCCTACGAGCAGTACTTC. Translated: CASSDEGGLSYEQYF.

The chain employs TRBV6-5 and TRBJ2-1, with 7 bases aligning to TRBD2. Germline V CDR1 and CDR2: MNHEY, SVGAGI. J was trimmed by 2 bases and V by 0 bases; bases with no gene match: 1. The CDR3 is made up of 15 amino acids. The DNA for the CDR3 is TGTGCCAGCAGTTACTCGGCGGGAGCCTACAATGAGCAGTTCTTC. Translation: CASSYSAGAYNEQFF.

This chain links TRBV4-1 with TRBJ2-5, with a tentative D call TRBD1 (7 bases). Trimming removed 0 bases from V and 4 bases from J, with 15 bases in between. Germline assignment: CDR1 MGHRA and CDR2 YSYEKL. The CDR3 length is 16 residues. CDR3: CASSQDPGQGGETQYF. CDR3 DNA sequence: TGCGCCAGCAGCCAAGATCCAGGCCAGGGGGGAGAGACCCAGTACTTC.

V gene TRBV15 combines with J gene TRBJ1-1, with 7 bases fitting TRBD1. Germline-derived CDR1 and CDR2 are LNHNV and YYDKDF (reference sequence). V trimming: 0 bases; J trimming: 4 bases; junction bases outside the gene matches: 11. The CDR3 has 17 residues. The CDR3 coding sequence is TGTGCCACCAGCAGAGAATTCCAGGGGGTAGCAGGCACTGAAGCTTTCTTT. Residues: CATSREFQGVAGTEAFF.

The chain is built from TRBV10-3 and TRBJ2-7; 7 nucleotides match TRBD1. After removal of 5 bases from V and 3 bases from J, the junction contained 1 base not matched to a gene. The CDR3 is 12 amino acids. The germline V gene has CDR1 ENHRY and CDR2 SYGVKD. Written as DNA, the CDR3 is TGTGCCATCAGTCGGGACAGCTACGAGCAGTACTTC. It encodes CAISRDSYEQYF.

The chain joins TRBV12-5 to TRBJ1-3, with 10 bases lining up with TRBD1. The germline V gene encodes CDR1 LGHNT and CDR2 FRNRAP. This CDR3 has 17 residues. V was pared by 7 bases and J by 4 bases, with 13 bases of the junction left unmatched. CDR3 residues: CASVPGTGAPGGNTIYF. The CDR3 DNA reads TGTGCTAGTGTCCCCGGGACAGGGGCTCCCGGCGGAAACACCATATATTTT.